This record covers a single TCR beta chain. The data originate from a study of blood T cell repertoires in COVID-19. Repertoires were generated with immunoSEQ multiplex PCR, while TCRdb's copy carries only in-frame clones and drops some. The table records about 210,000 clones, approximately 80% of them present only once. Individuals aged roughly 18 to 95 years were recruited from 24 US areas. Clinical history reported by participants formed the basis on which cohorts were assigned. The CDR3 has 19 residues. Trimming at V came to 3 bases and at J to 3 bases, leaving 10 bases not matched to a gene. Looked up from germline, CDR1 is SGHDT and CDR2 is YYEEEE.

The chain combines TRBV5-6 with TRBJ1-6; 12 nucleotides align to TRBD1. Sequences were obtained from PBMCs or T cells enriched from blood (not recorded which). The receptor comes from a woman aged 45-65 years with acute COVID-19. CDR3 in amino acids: CASSSPGQGALLYNSPLHF. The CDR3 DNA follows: TGTGCCAGCAGCTCGCCGGGACAGGGGGCCCTACTCTATAATTCACCCCTCCACTTT.